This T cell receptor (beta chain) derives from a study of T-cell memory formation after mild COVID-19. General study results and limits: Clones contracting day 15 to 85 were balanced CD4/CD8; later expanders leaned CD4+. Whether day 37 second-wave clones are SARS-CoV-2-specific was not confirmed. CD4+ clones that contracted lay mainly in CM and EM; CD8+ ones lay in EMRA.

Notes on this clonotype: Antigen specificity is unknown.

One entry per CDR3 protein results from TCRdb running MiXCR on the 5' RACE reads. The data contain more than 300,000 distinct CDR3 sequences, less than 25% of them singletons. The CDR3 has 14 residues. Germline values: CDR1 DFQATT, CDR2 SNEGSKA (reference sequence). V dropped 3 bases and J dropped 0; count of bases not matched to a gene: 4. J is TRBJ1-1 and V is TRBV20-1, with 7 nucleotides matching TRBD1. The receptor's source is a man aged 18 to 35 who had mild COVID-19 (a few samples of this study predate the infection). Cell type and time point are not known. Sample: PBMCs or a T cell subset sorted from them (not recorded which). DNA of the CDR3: TGCAGTGCTAGGGCGACAGGGCTGAACACTGAAGCTTTCTTT. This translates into CSARATGLNTEAFF.